The source of this T cell receptor beta chain is a study of T cells expressing NK-cell markers. Per the germline V gene, CDR1 is SGHAT and CDR2 is FQDESV (reference sequence). This CDR3 has 14 residues. TCRdb re-called the 5' RACE reads; one entry per CDR3 protein, DNA not given. In all, the sample yields roughly 390,000 distinct CDR3 sequences. The clonotype was recovered from a woman in her forties or fifties in good health. The sequenced material came from blood T cells: a sorted CD56 or NKG2C T cell subset, CD4+ or CD8+ T cells, or bulk PBMC T cells (not recorded which). The J gene is TRBJ2-1, the V gene TRBV11-1; the D call from TCRdb, TRBD2, cannot be confirmed without DNA. The chain's CDR3 is CASSSGTSPNEQFF.